This T cell receptor (beta chain) was retrieved from a study of blood T cell repertoires in COVID-19. About the study: From the United States, Italy and Spain came samples of acute and convalescent COVID-19.

J was trimmed by 0 bases and V by 1 base; bases with no gene match: 4. Germline V gene lookup returns CDR1 PRHDT and CDR2 FYEKMQ (reference sequence). The CDR3 contains 18 residues. Here immunoSEQ multiplex PCR was the method, and the copy in TCRdb shows in-frame clones only, minus some. The table lists around 140,000 clones, more than 80% of them singletons. Material for sequencing was peripheral blood. The chain has TRBV13 and TRBJ2-2; 11 nucleotides agree with TRBD2. This clonotype originated in a man aged 18 to 35 with COVID-19, enrolled during active disease. Here the CDR3 DNA reads TGTGCCAGCAGCTTAGCCGGGACTAGCGGATCGAACACCGGGGAGCTGTTTTTT. Protein product: CASSLAGTSGSNTGELFF.